Below, 11 T cell receptor beta chains from the same sample are listed, as sequenced in a study of blood T cells in healthy people across ages. PCR was performed a second time for roughly 6 to 12 cycles using a sample-barcoded 5' primer and a J-beta primer mix. MiXCR was run by TCRdb on the 5' RACE reads, yielding one entry per CDR3 protein. The sample includes more than 550,000 distinct CDR3 sequences, 22% of them seen just once. The specimen sequenced was blood. These receptors originate from a man between 65 and 85 years old in good health.

The chain links TRBV5-1 to TRBJ1-3; 8 nucleotides match TRBD1. V shed 3 bases, J shed 4 bases, and the junction held 3 bases outside the gene matches. Germline CDR1 reads SGHRS; CDR2 reads YFSETQ. The CDR3 length is 14 residues. The CDR3 nucleotides read TGCGCCAGCAGCTGGACAGGGTCCGGAAACACCATATATTTT. Amino acids: CASSWTGSGNTIYF. The full variable domain, its missing parts supplied by reference TRBV5-1 and TRBJ1-3, is KAGVTQTPRYLIKTRGQQVTLSCSPISGHRSVSWYQQTPGQGLQFLFEYFSETQRNKGNFPGRFSGRQFSNSRSEMNVSTLELGDSALYLCASSWTGSGNTIYFGEGSWLTVV.

This clonotype was picked up one time. The rearrangement uses TRBV7-8 and TRBJ2-7; D is unresolved. The CDR3 is 11 amino acids. V lost 2 bases and J 5 bases, leaving 4 bases between the germline ends. Germline V gene data show CDR1 as SGHVS and CDR2 as FQNEAQ. This CDR3 is CASSLFNEQYF. The CDR3 DNA reads TGTGCCAGCAGCTTATTTAACGAGCAGTACTTC.

Many counts were recorded for this clonotype. The rearrangement joins TRBV12-3 or TRBV12-4 to TRBJ2-5; D could derive from TRBD1 or TRBD2 (6 bases each). This CDR3 contains 14 residues. The V end lost 4 bases, the J end lost 4 bases, and 13 bases lay between the germline ends. The CDR3 DNA reads TGTGCCAGCAGTTCCCAGGGGAGGAGAGAGACCCAGTACTTC. Amino acid sequence: CASSSQGRRETQYF.

This clonotype was picked up many times. The J gene is TRBJ1-1, the V gene TRBV11-3; D is perhaps TRBD1 (6 bases). Germline values: CDR1 SGHNT, CDR2 YENEEA. CDR3 length: 14 residues. The V end lost 4 bases, the J end lost 2 bases, and 11 bases lay between the germline ends. The CDR3 sequence is CASSSGQVNTEAFF. The CDR3 nucleotides read TGTGCCAGCAGCTCGGGACAAGTAAACACTGAAGCTTTCTTT. Supplemented by reference TRBV11-3 and TRBJ1-1, the full variable domain reads EAGVVQSPRYKIIEKKQPVAFWCNPISGHNTLYWYLQNLGQGPELLIRYENEEAVDDSQLPKDRFSAERLKGVDSTLKIQPAELGDSAVYLCASSSGQVNTEAFFGQGTRLTVV.

The chain uses TRBV7-7 and TRBJ2-5; 11 bases align to TRBD1. The V gene end was trimmed by 5 bases and the J gene end by 5 bases; junction bases not matched to a gene: 7. Germline V gene sequence: CDR1 SSHAT, CDR2 FNYEAQ (reference sequence). The CDR3 length is 15 residues. The CDR3 DNA reads TGTGCCAGCAGCCGCGGGACAGGGGGTTTTGAGACCCAGTACTTC. This gives the protein CASSRGTGGFETQYF.

The chain carries TRBV12-3 or TRBV12-4 and TRBJ2-7, with 8 bases matching TRBD2. The J segment lost 2 bases and the V segment lost 7 bases, leaving 10 bases of the junction unmatched. This CDR3 is built from 15 residues. The CDR3: CASIRSAGGAYEQYF. DNA of the CDR3: TGTGCCAGCATTCGTTCGGCGGGAGGTGCCTACGAGCAGTACTTC.

The J gene is TRBJ2-7, the V gene TRBV6-1, with 12 positions matching TRBD2. The germline V gene has CDR1 MNHNS and CDR2 SASEGT. V shed 2 bases, J shed 4 bases, and the junction held 9 bases outside the gene matches. The CDR3 contains 17 residues. This chain's CDR3 is CASSEQVLGTSGYEQYF. CDR3 coding DNA: TGTGCCAGCAGTGAACAGGTACTCGGGACTAGCGGGTACGAGCAGTACTTC.

This clonotype was detected only a few times. The gene calls are TRBV6-6 and TRBJ2-3; 11 bases are a match to TRBD2. Germline V gene lookup returns CDR1 MNHNY and CDR2 SVGAGI (reference sequence). The V segment lost 5 bases and the J segment 9 bases; nucleotides outside the gene matches: 13. The CDR3 covers 16 residues. CDR3 nucleotide sequence: TGTGCCAGCAGTCGAACTAGCGGGAGCCCACAGAGCACGCAGTATTTT. Amino acids: CASSRTSGSPQSTQYF.

This clonotype was observed many times. The J gene is TRBJ2-3, the V gene TRBV20-1, with 8 bases fitting TRBD2. The CDR3 length is 15 residues. V dropped 1 base and J dropped 2; count of bases not matched to a gene: 5. The V gene's germline CDR1 is DFQATT and CDR2 SNEGSKA (reference sequence). The CDR3 region has the DNA TGCAGTGCTAGAGCAACTAGCGGACCCACAGATACGCAGTATTTT. Protein product: CSARATSGPTDTQYF.

The chain uses TRBV7-2 and TRBJ2-4; tentatively, D is TRBD1 or TRBD2 (5 bases each). Germline CDR1 and CDR2: SGHTA and FQGNSA. V was cut by 6 bases and J by 7 bases, with 22 bases left in between. The CDR3 covers 16 residues. CDR3 in DNA: TGTGCCAGCAGTTTGGGACCATCCTTAGCCCAGAACATTCAGTACTTC. Protein sequence: CASSLGPSLAQNIQYF.

Ten or more counts support this clonotype. The DNA of the CDR3 is TGTGCCAGCAGCGCCAGGGGACAGCCAGTGGATTATGGCTACACCTTC. Translating it yields CASSARGQPVDYGYTF. The rearrangement joins TRBV7-9 to TRBJ1-2; 7 nucleotides align to TRBD1. V lost 5 bases, J lost 5 bases, and 14 bases stayed unmatched. The CDR3 covers 16 residues. The germline V gene has CDR1 SEHNR and CDR2 FQNEAQ (reference sequence).